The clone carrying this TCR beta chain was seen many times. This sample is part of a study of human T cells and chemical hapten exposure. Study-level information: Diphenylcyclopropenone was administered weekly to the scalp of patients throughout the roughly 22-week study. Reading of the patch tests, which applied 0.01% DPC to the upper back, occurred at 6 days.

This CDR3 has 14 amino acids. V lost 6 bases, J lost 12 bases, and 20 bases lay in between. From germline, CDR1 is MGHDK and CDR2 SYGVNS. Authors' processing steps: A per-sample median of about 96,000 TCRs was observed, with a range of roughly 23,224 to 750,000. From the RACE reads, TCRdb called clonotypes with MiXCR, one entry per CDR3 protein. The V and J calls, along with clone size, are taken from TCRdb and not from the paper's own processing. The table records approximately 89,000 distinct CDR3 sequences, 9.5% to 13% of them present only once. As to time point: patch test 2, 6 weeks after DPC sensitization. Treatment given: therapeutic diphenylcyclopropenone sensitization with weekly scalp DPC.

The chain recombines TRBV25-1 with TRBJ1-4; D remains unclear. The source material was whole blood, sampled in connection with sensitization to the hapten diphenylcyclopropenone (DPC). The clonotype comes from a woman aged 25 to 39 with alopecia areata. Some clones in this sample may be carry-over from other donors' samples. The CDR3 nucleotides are TGTGCCAGCAGCCCAAGACAAACCCTAAGCCAACTGTTTTTT. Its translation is CASSPRQTLSQLFF.